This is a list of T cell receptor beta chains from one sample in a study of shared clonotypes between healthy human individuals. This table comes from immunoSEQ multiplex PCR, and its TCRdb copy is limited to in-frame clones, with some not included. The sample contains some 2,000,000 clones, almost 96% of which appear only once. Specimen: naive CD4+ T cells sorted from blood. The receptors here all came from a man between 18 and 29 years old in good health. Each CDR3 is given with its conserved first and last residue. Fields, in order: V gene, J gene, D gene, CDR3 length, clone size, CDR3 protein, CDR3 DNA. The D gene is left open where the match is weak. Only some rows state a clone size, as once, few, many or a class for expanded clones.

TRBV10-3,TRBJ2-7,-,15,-,CAISDHTASGVEQYF,TGTGCCATCAGTGATCACACTGCCTCTGGGGTCGAGCAGTACTTC
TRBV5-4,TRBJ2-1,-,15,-,CASSDIGTARNEQFF,TGTGCCAGCAGCGATATCGGGACTGCTAGGAATGAGCAGTTCTTC
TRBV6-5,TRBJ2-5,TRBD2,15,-,CASSYSSGRGETQYF,TGTGCCAGCAGTTACTCTAGCGGGAGGGGAGAGACCCAGTACTTC
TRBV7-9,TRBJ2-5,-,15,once,CASSPGVGAQETQYF,TGTGCCAGCAGCCCAGGGGTTGGGGCACAAGAGACCCAGTACTTC
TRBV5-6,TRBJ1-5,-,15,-,CASSLGPRGNQPQHF,TGTGCCAGCAGCTTGGGGCCACGAGGCAATCAGCCCCAGCATTTT
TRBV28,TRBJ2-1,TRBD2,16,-,CASSLVAGRIDNEQFF,TGTGCCAGCAGTTTAGTAGCGGGACGGATTGACAATGAGCAGTTCTTC
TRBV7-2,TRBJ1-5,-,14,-,CASSLTGRNQPQHF,TGTGCCAGCAGCCTTACAGGGAGAAATCAGCCCCAGCATTTT
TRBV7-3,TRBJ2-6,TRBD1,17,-,CASSRGQASSGANVLTF,TGTGCCAGCAGCCGAGGACAGGCATCCTCTGGGGCCAACGTCCTGACTTTC
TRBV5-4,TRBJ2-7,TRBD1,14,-,CASSPGQGRDEQYF,TGTGCCAGCAGCCCCGGACAGGGGAGAGACGAGCAGTACTTC
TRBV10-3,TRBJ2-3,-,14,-,CAISESRGSDTQYF,TGTGCCATCAGTGAGTCGAGGGGTTCAGATACGCAGTATTTT
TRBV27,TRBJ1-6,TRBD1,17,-,CASSPGTGGFYNSPLHF,TGTGCCAGCAGTCCCGGGACAGGGGGCTTCTATAATTCACCCCTCCACTTT
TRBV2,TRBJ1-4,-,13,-,CASSRDRNEKLFF,TGTGCCAGCAGTCGAGACAGGAACGAAAAACTGTTTTTT